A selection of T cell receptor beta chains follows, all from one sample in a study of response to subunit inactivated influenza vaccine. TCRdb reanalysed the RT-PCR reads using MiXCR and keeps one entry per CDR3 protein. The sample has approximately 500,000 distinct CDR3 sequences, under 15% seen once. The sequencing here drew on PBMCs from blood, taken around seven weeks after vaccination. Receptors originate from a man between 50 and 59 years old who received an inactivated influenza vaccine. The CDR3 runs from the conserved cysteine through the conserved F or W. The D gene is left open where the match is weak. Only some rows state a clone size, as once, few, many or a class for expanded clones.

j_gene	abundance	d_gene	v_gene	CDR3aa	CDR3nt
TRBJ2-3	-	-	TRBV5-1	CASNPTWSSTDTQYF	TGCGCCAGCAACCCCACGTGGTCTAGCACAGATACGCAGTATTTT
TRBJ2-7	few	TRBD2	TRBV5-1	CASSWGSSGVSYEQYF	TGCGCCAGCAGCTGGGGCTCTAGCGGGGTTTCCTACGAGCAGTACTTC
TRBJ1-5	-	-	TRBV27	CASSLFLRQDSNQPQHF	TGTGCCAGCAGTTTATTTCTGCGTCAGGATAGCAATCAGCCCCAGCATTTT
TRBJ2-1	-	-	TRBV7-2	CASSLLDRGGEQFF	TGTGCCAGCAGCCTACTCGACAGGGGAGGGGAGCAGTTCTTC
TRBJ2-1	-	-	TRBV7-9	CASTLAPYNEQFF	TGTGCCAGCACCCTAGCCCCCTACAATGAGCAGTTCTTC
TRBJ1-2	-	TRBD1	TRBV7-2	CASSRGPGTNYGYTF	TGTGCCAGCAGCAGGGGGCCAGGCACTAACTATGGCTACACCTTC
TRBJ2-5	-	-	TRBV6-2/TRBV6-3	CASSYGPHRETQYF	TGTGCTAGCAGTTATGGGCCCCACCGAGAGACCCAGTACTTC
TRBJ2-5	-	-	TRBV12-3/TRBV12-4	CASSFGTFQETQYF	TGTGCCAGCAGTTTTGGGACCTTCCAAGAGACCCAGTACTTC
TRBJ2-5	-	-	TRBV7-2	CASSLSRAVETQYF	TGTGCCAGCAGCTTAAGCAGGGCGGTAGAGACCCAGTACTTC
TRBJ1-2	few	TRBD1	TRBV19	CASSTTGTGRSYGYTF	TGTGCCAGTAGTACCACCGGGACAGGGAGAAGCTATGGCTACACCTTC
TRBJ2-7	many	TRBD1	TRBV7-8	CASSLRDSLSYEQYF	TGTGCCAGCAGCCTAAGGGACAGTCTATCCTACGAGCAGTACTTC
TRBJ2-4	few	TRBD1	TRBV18	CASSGPGTGIEAKNIQYF	TGTGCCAGCTCAGGTCCCGGGACAGGGATTGAAGCCAAAAACATTCAGTACTTC
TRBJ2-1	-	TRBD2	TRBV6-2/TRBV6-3	CATEREGRGNEQFF	TGTGCCACCGAACGGGAGGGCCGCGGAAATGAGCAGTTCTTC
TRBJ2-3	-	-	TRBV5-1	CASSFFLSGTDTQYF	TGCGCCAGCAGCTTCTTCCTATCGGGCACAGATACGCAGTATTTT
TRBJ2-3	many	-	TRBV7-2	CASSLQRSSTDTQYF	TGTGCCAGCAGCCTCCAGAGGTCAAGCACAGATACGCAGTATTTT
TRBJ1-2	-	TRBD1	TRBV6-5	CASTWTGASGGYTF	TGTGCCAGCACTTGGACAGGGGCATCAGGCGGCTACACCTTC
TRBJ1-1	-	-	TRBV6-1	CASSTRQQNTEAFF	TGTGCCAGCAGCACCCGACAGCAGAACACTGAAGCTTTCTTT
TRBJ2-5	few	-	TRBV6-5	CASSYSILSGSKETQYF	TGTGCCAGCAGTTACTCGATTCTTTCCGGATCAAAAGAGACCCAGTACTTC
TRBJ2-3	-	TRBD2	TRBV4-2	CASSQVREVTDTQYF	TGTGCCAGCAGCCAAGTGCGGGAGGTCACAGATACGCAGTATTTT
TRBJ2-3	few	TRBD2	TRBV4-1	CASSQGILGTTHTDTQYF	TGCGCCAGCAGCCAAGGGATACTCGGGACTACCCACACAGATACGCAGTATTTT
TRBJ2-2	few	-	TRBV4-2	CASSQDRLAGPGTGELFF	TGTGCCAGCAGCCAAGATCGGCTGGCAGGCCCGGGCACCGGGGAGCTGTTTTTT
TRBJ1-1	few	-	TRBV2	CASREAAGTEAFF	TGTGCCAGCAGAGAGGCGGCGGGCACTGAAGCTTTCTTT
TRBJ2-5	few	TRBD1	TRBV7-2	CASSLLADRAVAYF	TGTGCCAGCAGCTTACTCGCCGACAGGGCGGTTGCGTACTTC
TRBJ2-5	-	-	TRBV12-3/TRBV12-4	CASSPLGERGETQYF	TGTGCCAGCAGTCCACTGGGAGAAAGGGGGGAGACCCAGTACTTC
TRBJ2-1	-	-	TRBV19	CASTPWPTGSSYNEQFF	TGTGCCAGTACCCCCTGGCCCACAGGAAGCTCCTACAATGAGCAGTTCTTC
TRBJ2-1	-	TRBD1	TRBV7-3	CASSLSPLGQANPNEQFF	TGTGCCAGCAGCTTAAGCCCCTTGGGACAGGCAAACCCTAATGAGCAGTTCTTC
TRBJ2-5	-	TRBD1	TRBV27	CASSSRDRVAGTQYF	TGTGCCAGCAGTTCCCGGGACAGGGTCGCCGGGACCCAGTACTTC
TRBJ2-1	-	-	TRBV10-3	CAISDRSSEQFF	TGTGCCATCAGTGACAGGTCGAGCGAGCAGTTCTTC
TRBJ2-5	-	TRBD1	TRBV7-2	CASSYTRQGTETQYF	TGTGCCAGCAGCTATACAAGACAGGGGACGGAGACCCAGTACTTC
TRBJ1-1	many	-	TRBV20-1	CSARQGDTEAFF	TGCAGTGCTAGACAGGGTGACACTGAAGCTTTCTTT
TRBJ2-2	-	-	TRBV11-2	CASSLKTGGGELFF	TGTGCCAGCAGCTTAAAAACGGGTGGCGGGGAGCTGTTTTTT